Listed below are T cell receptor beta chains from one sample, sequenced in a study of metastatic and nonmetastatic thyroid tumors. TCRdb reanalyzed the PCR reads via MiXCR. The table includes some 4,000 clones, 30% detected once. Sequencing was done on a sample of adjacent normal tissue. All receptors derive from a male donor with papillary thyroid cancer or a benign thyroid nodule (not recorded which). Some clones in this sample may be carry-over from other donors' samples. CDR3s include the opening cysteine and the closing phenylalanine or tryptophan. Fields, in order: clone size, V gene, CDR3 protein. Size tells how often a clone was seen (once, few, many) or the class of an expanded clone, and some rows leave it out.

clone_size: .; v_call: TRBV7-3; cdr3_aa: CASSLSGGFGNTIYF
clone_size: .; v_call: TRBV30; cdr3_aa: CAWSVRTGELFF
clone_size: medium-sized; v_call: TRBV9; cdr3_aa: CASSPFPGPSGNTIYF
clone_size: .; v_call: TRBV2; cdr3_aa: CASSDSSGRATEQFF
clone_size: large; v_call: TRBV7-3; cdr3_aa: CASSQGGQGHEQYF
clone_size: few; v_call: TRBV27; cdr3_aa: CASSSAGASTDTQYF
clone_size: .; v_call: TRBV6-5; cdr3_aa: CASSYSGRLWLHLRF
clone_size: .; v_call: TRBV6-1; cdr3_aa: CASSELAGGPSTDTQYF
clone_size: .; v_call: TRBV2; cdr3_aa: CARRERGYNEQFF
clone_size: .; v_call: TRBV6-1; cdr3_aa: CASSGLRDGNSGANVLTF
clone_size: many; v_call: TRBV6-5; cdr3_aa: CASSFGMDPETQYF
clone_size: medium-sized; v_call: TRBV20-1; cdr3_aa: CSASDRLFGEKLFF
clone_size: .; v_call: TRBV20-1; cdr3_aa: CSAAGTSGYEQYF
clone_size: .; v_call: TRBV6-1; cdr3_aa: CASTLGAGVYNEQFF
clone_size: .; v_call: TRBV6-1; cdr3_aa: CASSAEYRVPEQYF
clone_size: few; v_call: TRBV15; cdr3_aa: CATSRGNWAGGYTF
clone_size: .; v_call: TRBV30; cdr3_aa: CAWGGTAALGEQYF
clone_size: few; v_call: TRBV6-1; cdr3_aa: CASSDRHKGARTKDIQYF
clone_size: many; v_call: TRBV14; cdr3_aa: CASSQGNTLSSIETQYF
clone_size: .; v_call: TRBV12-3/TRBV12-4; cdr3_aa: CASSSHRQGHGYTF
clone_size: .; v_call: TRBV6-5; cdr3_aa: CASSYGGEFYEQYF
clone_size: few; v_call: TRBV6-1; cdr3_aa: CASRGQSYSNQPQHF
clone_size: .; v_call: TRBV5-1; cdr3_aa: CASSFGGPGTGNTIYF
clone_size: large; v_call: TRBV6-1; cdr3_aa: CASTWGTMTGANEQYF